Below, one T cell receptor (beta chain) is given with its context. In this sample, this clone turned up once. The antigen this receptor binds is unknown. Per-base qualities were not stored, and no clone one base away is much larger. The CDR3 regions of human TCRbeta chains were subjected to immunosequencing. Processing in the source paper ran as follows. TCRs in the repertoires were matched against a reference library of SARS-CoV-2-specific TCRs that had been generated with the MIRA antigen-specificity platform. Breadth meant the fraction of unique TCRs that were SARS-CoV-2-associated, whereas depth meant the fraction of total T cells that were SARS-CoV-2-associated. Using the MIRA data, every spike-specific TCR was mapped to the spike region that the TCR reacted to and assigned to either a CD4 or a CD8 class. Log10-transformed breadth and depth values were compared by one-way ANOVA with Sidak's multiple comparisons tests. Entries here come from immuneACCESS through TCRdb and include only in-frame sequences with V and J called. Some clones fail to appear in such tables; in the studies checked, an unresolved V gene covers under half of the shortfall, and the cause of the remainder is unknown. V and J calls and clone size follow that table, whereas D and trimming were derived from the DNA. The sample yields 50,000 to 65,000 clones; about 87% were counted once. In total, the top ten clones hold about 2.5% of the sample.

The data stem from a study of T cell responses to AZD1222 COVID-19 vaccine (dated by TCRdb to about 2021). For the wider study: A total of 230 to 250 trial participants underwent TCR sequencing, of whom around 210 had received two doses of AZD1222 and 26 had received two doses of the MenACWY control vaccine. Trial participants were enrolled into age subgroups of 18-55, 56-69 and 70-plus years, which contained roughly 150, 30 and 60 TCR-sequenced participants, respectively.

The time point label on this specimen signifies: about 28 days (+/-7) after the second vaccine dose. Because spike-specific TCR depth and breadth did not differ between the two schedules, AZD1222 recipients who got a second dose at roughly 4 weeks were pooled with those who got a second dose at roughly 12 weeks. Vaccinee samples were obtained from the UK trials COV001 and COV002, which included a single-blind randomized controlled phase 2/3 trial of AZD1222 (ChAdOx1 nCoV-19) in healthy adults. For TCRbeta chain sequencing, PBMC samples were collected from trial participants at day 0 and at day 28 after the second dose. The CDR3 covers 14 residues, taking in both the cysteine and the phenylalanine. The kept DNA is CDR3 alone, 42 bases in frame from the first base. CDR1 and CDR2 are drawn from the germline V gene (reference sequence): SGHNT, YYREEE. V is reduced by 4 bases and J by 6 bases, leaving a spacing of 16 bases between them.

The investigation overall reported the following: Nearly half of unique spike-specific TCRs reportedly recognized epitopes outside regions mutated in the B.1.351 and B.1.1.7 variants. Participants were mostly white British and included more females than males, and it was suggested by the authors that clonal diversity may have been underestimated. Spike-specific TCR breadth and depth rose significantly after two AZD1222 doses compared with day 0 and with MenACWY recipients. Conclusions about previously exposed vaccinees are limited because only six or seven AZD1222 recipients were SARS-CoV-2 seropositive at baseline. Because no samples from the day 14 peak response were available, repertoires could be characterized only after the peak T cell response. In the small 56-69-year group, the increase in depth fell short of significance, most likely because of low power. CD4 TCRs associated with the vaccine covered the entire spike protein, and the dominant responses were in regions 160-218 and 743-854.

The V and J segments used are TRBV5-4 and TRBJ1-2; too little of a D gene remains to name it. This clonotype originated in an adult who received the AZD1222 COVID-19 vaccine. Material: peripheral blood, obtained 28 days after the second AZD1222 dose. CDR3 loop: CASSAGPRANGYTF. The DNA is TGTGCCAGCAGCGCCGGACCGAGGGCTAATGGCTACACCTTC.